A selection of T cell receptor beta chains follows, all from one sample in a study of blood T cell repertoires in COVID-19. Some clones are missing from TCRdb's copy, which holds only in-frame ones; the method was immunoSEQ multiplex PCR. The sample consists of roughly 86,000 clones, over 80% of them appearing once. Sequencing was performed on peripheral blood. The receptors derive from an older woman with acute or convalescent COVID-19. Both conserved end residues are part of each CDR3. Fields, in order: V gene, J gene, D gene, clone size, CDR3 DNA, CDR3 protein. A D gene is named only where the DNA matches it firmly. Not every row has a clone size; where given, it reads once, few, many or a size class.

V: TRBV7-8
J: TRBJ1-5
D: NA
size: NA
DNA: TGTGCCAGCAGCTTAGTGGGGGGGCTGAGCAATCAGCCCCAGCATTTT
CDR3: CASSLVGGLSNQPQHF

V: TRBV11-2
J: TRBJ1-1
D: NA
size: NA
DNA: TGTGCCAGCAGCCCCCTAGGCGTGTACGGGAACACTGAAGCTTTCTTT
CDR3: CASSPLGVYGNTEAFF

V: TRBV11-2
J: TRBJ2-7
D: TRBD1
size: NA
DNA: TGTGCCAGCACCCTAGGGACAGGGGGTTACGAGCAGTACTTC
CDR3: CASTLGTGGYEQYF

V: TRBV5-1
J: TRBJ1-1
D: NA
size: NA
DNA: TGCGCCAGCAGCGGACTAATGACCACTGAAGCTTTCTTT
CDR3: CASSGLMTTEAFF

V: TRBV4-1
J: TRBJ2-2
D: TRBD2
size: NA
DNA: TGCGCCAGCAGCCCGGGACTAGCGGGTACCGGGGAGCTGTTTTTT
CDR3: CASSPGLAGTGELFF

V: TRBV11-2
J: TRBJ2-3
D: NA
size: NA
DNA: TGTGCCAGCAGCTTAGGTACGCGGGGCTCAGATACGCAGTATTTT
CDR3: CASSLGTRGSDTQYF

V: TRBV7-2
J: TRBJ1-2
D: NA
size: NA
DNA: TGTGCCAGCAGCTTAGCGTTCCAGCCCGGCGGCTATGGCTACACCTTC
CDR3: CASSLAFQPGGYGYTF

V: TRBV10-3
J: TRBJ2-1
D: TRBD2
size: NA
DNA: TGTGCCATGACTAGCGGGGCCGATGAGCAGTTCTTC
CDR3: CAMTSGADEQFF

V: TRBV5-1
J: TRBJ1-3
D: TRBD1
size: NA
DNA: TGCGCCAGCAGCTCATTGACAGGGCCTGGAAACACCATATATTTT
CDR3: CASSSLTGPGNTIYF

V: TRBV5-1
J: TRBJ2-1
D: NA
size: NA
DNA: TGCGCCAGCAGCCCGAGCGTAAGCTCCTACAATGAGCAGTTCTTC
CDR3: CASSPSVSSYNEQFF

V: TRBV7-2
J: TRBJ1-2
D: NA
size: NA
DNA: TGTGCCAGCAGCATCTCGGACACCTACTACACCTTC
CDR3: CASSISDTYYTF

V: TRBV10-3
J: TRBJ2-1
D: TRBD1
size: NA
DNA: TGTGCCATCAGTGAGGGACAGGGCGTAGGTGAGCAGTTCTTC
CDR3: CAISEGQGVGEQFF

V: TRBV11-3
J: TRBJ1-4
D: NA
size: NA
DNA: TGTGCCAGCAGCTCCAGGGAATCGAGGCAAAAACTGTTTTTT
CDR3: CASSSRESRQKLFF

V: TRBV6-5
J: TRBJ2-1
D: TRBD2
size: NA
DNA: TGTGCCAGCAATTGGGGGGGATCTGAGCAGTTCTTC
CDR3: CASNWGGSEQFF

V: TRBV15
J: TRBJ1-1
D: TRBD1
size: NA
DNA: TGTGCCACCAGCAGAGATCTAGAGGACAGGGGGCGAGGGGCTTTCTTT
CDR3: CATSRDLEDRGRGAFF

V: TRBV24-1
J: TRBJ2-3
D: NA
size: NA
DNA: TGTGCCACCAGTGATGTCGGGGGTGGAGGCACAGATACGCAGTATTTT
CDR3: CATSDVGGGGTDTQYF

V: TRBV11-1
J: TRBJ2-1
D: NA
size: NA
DNA: TGTGCCAGCAGCTTTAGCGCAGGGGAAGTGTATGAGCAGTTCTTC
CDR3: CASSFSAGEVYEQFF

V: TRBV3-1/TRBV3-2
J: TRBJ2-4
D: TRBD1
size: NA
DNA: TGTGCCAGCAGTTCCCGGGACAGGGAAAACATTCAGTACTTC
CDR3: CASSSRDRENIQYF

V: TRBV7-6
J: TRBJ2-7
D: TRBD1
size: NA
DNA: TGTGCCAGCAGCTTGGGCTTCGGGACAGGGATCAACGAGCAGTACTTC
CDR3: CASSLGFGTGINEQYF

V: TRBV2
J: TRBJ1-2
D: TRBD1
size: few
DNA: TGTGCCAGCAGATCCCGACAGGGGGACCTCTATGGCTACACCTTC
CDR3: CASRSRQGDLYGYTF

V: TRBV7-3
J: TRBJ2-2
D: TRBD1
size: once
DNA: TGTGCCAGCAGCTCCGGACAGGGCGGCGGTGGGGAGCTGTTTTTT
CDR3: CASSSGQGGGGELFF

V: TRBV5-1
J: TRBJ1-1
D: NA
size: NA
DNA: TGCGCCAGCAGCCCAGGGTCGAACACTGAAGCTTTCTTT
CDR3: CASSPGSNTEAFF

V: TRBV9
J: TRBJ2-1
D: NA
size: NA
DNA: TGTGCCAGCAGCCCTAGGACCCGGGGTGATGAGCAGTTCTTC
CDR3: CASSPRTRGDEQFF

V: TRBV28
J: TRBJ1-1
D: NA
size: NA
DNA: TGTGCCAGCAGGCCTGAGGATAGTGAAGCTTTCTTT
CDR3: CASRPEDSEAFF

V: TRBV2
J: TRBJ1-1
D: TRBD1
size: few
DNA: TGTGCCAGCAGTGCCCAGGGGGAGAGCACTGAAGCTTTCTTT
CDR3: CASSAQGESTEAFF

V: TRBV7-9
J: TRBJ1-6
D: NA
size: NA
DNA: TGTGCCAGCAGCCCAGGACACAGGGAGGGTTCACCCCTCCACTTT
CDR3: CASSPGHREGSPLHF

V: TRBV14
J: TRBJ2-4
D: TRBD2
size: once
DNA: TGTGCCAGCAGCGATACTAGCGGGAAAAACATTCAGTACTTC
CDR3: CASSDTSGKNIQYF

V: TRBV29-1
J: TRBJ2-7
D: NA
size: NA
DNA: TGCAGCGTGGCCGACAGGCCAGGCTACGAGCAGTACTTC
CDR3: CSVADRPGYEQYF

V: TRBV11-3
J: TRBJ2-5
D: NA
size: few
DNA: TGTGCCAGCAGCTTTACTCTAGCAGAGACCCAGTACTTC
CDR3: CASSFTLAETQYF

V: TRBV19
J: TRBJ2-2
D: NA
size: NA
DNA: TGTGCCAGCCATGTAAATTGGCAAAACACCGGGGAGCTGTTTTTT
CDR3: CASHVNWQNTGELFF

V: TRBV20-1
J: TRBJ2-7
D: NA
size: NA
DNA: TGCAGTGCTAGGACTTCTCAGCAGCAGTACTTC
CDR3: CSARTSQQQYF

V: TRBV5-8
J: TRBJ1-4
D: NA
size: NA
DNA: TGTGCCAGCAGCTTAGTGGACCGTCGGGGTGAAAAACTGTTTTTT
CDR3: CASSLVDRRGEKLFF

V: TRBV6-6
J: TRBJ1-2
D: NA
size: once
DNA: TGTGCCAGCAGTTACGGGGCAGGGGAGGGCTACACCTTC
CDR3: CASSYGAGEGYTF

V: TRBV5-1
J: TRBJ2-7
D: TRBD1
size: NA
DNA: TGCGCCAGCAGCCTGGAAGGGTGGGACAGGAACTACGAGCAGTACTTC
CDR3: CASSLEGWDRNYEQYF

V: TRBV28
J: TRBJ1-2
D: NA
size: NA
DNA: TGTGCCAGCAGTTTACAGGGCTATGGCTACACCTTC
CDR3: CASSLQGYGYTF

V: TRBV18
J: TRBJ1-4
D: TRBD1
size: NA
DNA: TGTGCCAGCTCACCCCGACAGGGTTTAAATGAAAAACTGTTTTTT
CDR3: CASSPRQGLNEKLFF

V: TRBV28
J: TRBJ2-7
D: TRBD2
size: once
DNA: TGTGCCAGCAGTGAGGACCCGAGCGGGGACGAGCAGTACTTC
CDR3: CASSEDPSGDEQYF

V: TRBV19
J: TRBJ1-3
D: NA
size: NA
DNA: TGTGCTGGCCGCTCTGGAAACACCATATATTTT
CDR3: CAGRSGNTIYF

V: TRBV28
J: TRBJ2-1
D: NA
size: NA
DNA: TGTGCCAGCAGTCTCCTAGGTGGGGGGGCTGTCAATGAGCAGTTCTTC
CDR3: CASSLLGGGAVNEQFF

V: TRBV9
J: TRBJ1-2
D: TRBD1
size: once
DNA: TGTGCCAGCAGCCCCCGATCGGACAGGGCCTATGGCTACACCTTC
CDR3: CASSPRSDRAYGYTF